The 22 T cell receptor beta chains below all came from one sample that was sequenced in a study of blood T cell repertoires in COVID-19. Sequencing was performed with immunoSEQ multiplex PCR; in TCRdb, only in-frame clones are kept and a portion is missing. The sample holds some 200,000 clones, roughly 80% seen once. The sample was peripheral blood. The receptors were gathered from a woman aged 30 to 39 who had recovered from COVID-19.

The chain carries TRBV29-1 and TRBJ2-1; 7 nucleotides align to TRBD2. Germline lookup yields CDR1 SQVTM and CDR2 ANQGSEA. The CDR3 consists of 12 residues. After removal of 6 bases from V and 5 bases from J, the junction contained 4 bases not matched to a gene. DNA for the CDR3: TGCAGCGTCAGCGGGAATGACAATGAGCAGTTCTTC. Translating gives CSVSGNDNEQFF.

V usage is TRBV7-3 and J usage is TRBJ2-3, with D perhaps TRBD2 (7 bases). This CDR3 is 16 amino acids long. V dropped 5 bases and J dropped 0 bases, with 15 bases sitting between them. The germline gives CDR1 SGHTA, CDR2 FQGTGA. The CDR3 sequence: CASSPQGTTSTDTQYF. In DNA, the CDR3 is TGTGCCAGCAGCCCTCAGGGGACTACCAGCACAGATACGCAGTATTTT.

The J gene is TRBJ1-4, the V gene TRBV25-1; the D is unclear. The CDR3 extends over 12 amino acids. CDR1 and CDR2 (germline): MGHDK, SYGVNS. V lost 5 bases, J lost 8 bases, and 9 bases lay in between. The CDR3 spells CASSFYLEKLFF. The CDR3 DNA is TGTGCCAGCAGTTTTTACTTGGAAAAACTGTTTTTT.

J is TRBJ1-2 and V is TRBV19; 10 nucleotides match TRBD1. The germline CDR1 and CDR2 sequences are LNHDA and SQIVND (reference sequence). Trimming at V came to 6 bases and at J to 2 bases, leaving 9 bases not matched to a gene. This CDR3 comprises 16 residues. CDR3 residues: CASSKPGTGVNYGYTF. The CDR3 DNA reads TGTGCCAGTAGCAAACCGGGGACAGGGGTAAACTATGGCTACACCTTC.

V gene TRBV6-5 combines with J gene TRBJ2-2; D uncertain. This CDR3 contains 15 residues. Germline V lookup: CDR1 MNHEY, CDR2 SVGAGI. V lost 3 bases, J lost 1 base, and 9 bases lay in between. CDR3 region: CASSYHNRNTGELFF. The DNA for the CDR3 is TGTGCCAGCAGTTATCACAACCGGAACACCGGGGAGCTGTTTTTT.

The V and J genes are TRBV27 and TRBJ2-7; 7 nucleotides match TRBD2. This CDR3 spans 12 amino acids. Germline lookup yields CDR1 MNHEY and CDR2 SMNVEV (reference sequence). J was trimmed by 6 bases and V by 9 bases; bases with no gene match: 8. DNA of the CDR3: TGTGCCAGTAAGCGGGGCGGAACCGAGCAGTACTTC. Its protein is CASKRGGTEQYF.

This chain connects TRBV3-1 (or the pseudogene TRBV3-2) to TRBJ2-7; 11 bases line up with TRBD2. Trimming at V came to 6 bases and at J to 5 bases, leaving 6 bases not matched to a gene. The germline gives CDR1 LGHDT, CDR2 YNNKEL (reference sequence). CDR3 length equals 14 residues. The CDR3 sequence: CASSTLAGAHEQYF. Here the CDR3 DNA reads TGTGCCAGCAGTACACTAGCGGGGGCCCACGAGCAGTACTTC.

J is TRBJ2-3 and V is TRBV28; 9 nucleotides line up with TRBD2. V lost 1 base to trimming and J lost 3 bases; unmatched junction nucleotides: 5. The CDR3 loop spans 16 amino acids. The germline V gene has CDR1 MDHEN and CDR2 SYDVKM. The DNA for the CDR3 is TGTGCCAGCAGTTTATCCCCTAGCGGGGAAACAGATACGCAGTATTTT. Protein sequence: CASSLSPSGETDTQYF.

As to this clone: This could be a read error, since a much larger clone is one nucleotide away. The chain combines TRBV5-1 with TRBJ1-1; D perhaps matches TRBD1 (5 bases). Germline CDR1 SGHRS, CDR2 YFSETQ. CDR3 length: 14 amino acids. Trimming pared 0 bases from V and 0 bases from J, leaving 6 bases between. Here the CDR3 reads CASSLDRLNTEAFF. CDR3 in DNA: TGCGCCAGCAGCTTGGACAGGCTGAACACTGAAGCTTTCTTT.

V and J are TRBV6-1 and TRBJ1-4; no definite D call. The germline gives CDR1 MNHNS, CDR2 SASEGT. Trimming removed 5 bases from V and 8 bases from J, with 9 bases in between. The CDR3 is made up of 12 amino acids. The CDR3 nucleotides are TGTGCCAGCAGTCCCGGGAAGGAAAAACTGTTTTTT. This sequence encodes CASSPGKEKLFF.

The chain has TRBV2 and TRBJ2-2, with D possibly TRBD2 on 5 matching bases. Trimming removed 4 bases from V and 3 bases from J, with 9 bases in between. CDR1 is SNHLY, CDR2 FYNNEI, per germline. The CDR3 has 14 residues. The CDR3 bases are TGTGCCAGCAGTGGAAAGGGAGACACCGGGGAGCTGTTTTTT. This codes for CASSGKGDTGELFF.

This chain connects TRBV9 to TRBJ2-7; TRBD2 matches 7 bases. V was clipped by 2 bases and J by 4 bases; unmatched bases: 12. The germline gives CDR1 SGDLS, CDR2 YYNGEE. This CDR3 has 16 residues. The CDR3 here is CASSVTGAGVAYEQYF. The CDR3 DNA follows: TGTGCCAGCAGCGTTACAGGTGCGGGAGTTGCGTACGAGCAGTACTTC.

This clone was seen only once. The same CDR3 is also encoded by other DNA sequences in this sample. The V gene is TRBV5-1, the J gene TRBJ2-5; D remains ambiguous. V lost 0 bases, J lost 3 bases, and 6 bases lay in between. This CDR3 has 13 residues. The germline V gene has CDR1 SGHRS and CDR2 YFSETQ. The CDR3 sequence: CASSLGGEETQYF. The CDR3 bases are TGCGCCAGCAGCTTGGGAGGAGAAGAGACCCAGTACTTC.

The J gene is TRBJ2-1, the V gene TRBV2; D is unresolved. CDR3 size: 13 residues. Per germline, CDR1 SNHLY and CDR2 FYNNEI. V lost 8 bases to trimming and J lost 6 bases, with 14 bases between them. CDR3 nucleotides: TGTGCCAGCTCGAGGTTAGAAGGCAATGAGCAGTTCTTC. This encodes CASSRLEGNEQFF.

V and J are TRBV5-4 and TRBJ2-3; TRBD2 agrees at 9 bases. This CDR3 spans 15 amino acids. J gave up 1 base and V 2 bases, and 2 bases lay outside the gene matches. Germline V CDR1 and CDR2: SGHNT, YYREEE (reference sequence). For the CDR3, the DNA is TGTGCCAGCAGCTTTAGCGGGAGAGGCACAGATACGCAGTATTTT. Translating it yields CASSFSGRGTDTQYF.

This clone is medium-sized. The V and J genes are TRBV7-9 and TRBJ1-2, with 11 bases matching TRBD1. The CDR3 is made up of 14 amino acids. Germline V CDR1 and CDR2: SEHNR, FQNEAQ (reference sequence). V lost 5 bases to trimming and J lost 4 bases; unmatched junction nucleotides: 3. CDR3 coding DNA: TGTGCCAGCAGCCCCGGGACAGGGGGCTATGGCTACACCTTC. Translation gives CASSPGTGGYGYTF.

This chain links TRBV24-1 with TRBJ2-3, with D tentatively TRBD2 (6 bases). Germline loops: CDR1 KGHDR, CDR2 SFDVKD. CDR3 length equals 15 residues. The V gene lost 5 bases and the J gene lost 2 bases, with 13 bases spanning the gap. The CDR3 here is CATSGDTSLTDTQYF. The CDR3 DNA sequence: TGTGCCACCAGTGGGGATACTAGCCTCACAGATACGCAGTATTTT.

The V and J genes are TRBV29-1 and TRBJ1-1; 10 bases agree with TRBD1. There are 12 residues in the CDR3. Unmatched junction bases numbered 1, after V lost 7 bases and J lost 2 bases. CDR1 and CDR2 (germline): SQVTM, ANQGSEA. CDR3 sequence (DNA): TGCAGCGGACAGGGGGCCAACACTGAAGCTTTCTTT. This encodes CSGQGANTEAFF.

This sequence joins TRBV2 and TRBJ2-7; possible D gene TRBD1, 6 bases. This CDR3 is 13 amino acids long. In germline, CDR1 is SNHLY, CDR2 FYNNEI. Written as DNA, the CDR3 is TGTGCGGGGACAAAAGACAGCTCCTACGAGCAGTACTTC. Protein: CAGTKDSSYEQYF.

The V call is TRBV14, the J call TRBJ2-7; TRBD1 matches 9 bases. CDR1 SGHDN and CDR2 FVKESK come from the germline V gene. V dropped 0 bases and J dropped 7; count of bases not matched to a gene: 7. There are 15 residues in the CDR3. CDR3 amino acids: CASSQETGDREEQYF. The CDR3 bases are TGTGCCAGCAGCCAAGAGACAGGGGACAGGGAGGAGCAGTACTTC.

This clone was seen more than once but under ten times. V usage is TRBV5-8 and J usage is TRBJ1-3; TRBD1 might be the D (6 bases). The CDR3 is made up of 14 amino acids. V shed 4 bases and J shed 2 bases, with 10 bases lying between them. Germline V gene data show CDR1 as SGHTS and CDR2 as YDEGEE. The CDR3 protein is CASSLQGPGNTIYF. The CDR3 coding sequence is TGTGCCAGCAGCCTACAGGGTCCTGGAAACACCATATATTTT.

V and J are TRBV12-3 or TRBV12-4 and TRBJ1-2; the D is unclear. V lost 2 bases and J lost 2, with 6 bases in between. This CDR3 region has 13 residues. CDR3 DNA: TGTGCCAGCAGTTTAACCCGGAACTATGGCTACACCTTC. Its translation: CASSLTRNYGYTF.